The 18 T cell receptor beta chains listed next were all sequenced from one sample in a study of breast tumors, draining lymph nodes, adjacent tissues. A single record per CDR3 protein comes from TCRdb applying MiXCR to the multiplex PCR reads. This sample carries 20,000 to 25,000 distinct CDR3 sequences, roughly 60% of them seen once, and the ten largest clones take less than 20%. Source material: tumor-adjacent breast tissue. The receptors here all came from a female donor with breast cancer. Some clones in this sample may be carry-over from other donors' samples.

The chain joins TRBV19 to TRBJ2-7; TRBD2 might be the D (6 bases). CDR3 length: 12 residues. V lost 3 bases, J lost 3 bases, and 6 bases lay in between. Germline lookup yields CDR1 LNHDA and CDR2 SQIVND (reference sequence). The CDR3 coding sequence is TGTGCCAGTAGTATGGAGGGCTACGAGCAGTACTTC. Its translation is CASSMEGYEQYF.

J is TRBJ2-1 and V is TRBV20-1; 9 positions match TRBD2. This CDR3 spans 14 amino acids. CDR1 DFQATT and CDR2 SNEGSKA come from the germline V gene (reference sequence). The V gene end was trimmed by 6 bases and the J gene end by 9 bases; junction bases not matched to a gene: 12. The chain's CDR3 is CSAEKTSGYAEQFF. DNA for the CDR3: TGCAGTGCCGAAAAGACTAGCGGATATGCTGAGCAGTTCTTC.

Turning to this clonotype: The DNA is left out, because the CDR3 cannot be placed on it with certainty; the CDR3 is given as TCRdb lists it. This rearrangement joins TRBV29-1 to TRBJ1-6; TRBD1 is the table's D call and was not checked against the DNA. The CDR3 length is 17 residues, termini included. Germline CDR1 is SQVTM and CDR2 is ANQGSEA. CDR3 protein: CSIYLCSVGGGNSPLHF.

V usage is TRBV19 and J usage is TRBJ1-6, with 10 bases fitting TRBD1. The CDR3 spans 15 residues. Germline V gives CDR1 LNHDA, CDR2 SQIVND (reference sequence). The J segment lost 7 bases and the V segment lost 6 bases, leaving 6 bases of the junction unmatched. CDR3 bases: TGTGCCAGTAGCGAGGGACAGGGGAACAATTCACCCCTCCACTTT. Its protein product is CASSEGQGNNSPLHF.

The chain joins TRBV2 to TRBJ2-7; 8 bases align to TRBD1. CDR3 size: 14 residues. Germline values: CDR1 SNHLY, CDR2 FYNNEI. With 4 bases clipped from V and 3 bases from J, the junction kept 5 bases outside the gene matches. Here the CDR3 DNA reads TGTGCCAGCAGTGCCCCCGGACAGGGCTACGAGCAGTACTTC. The encoded protein is CASSAPGQGYEQYF.

Remarks on this clonotype: An end of the junction does not agree with germline; a read error may underlie this. The CDR3 loop reads CSARPSKETPYF. For the CDR3, the DNA is TGCAGTGCTAGACCTAGTAAGGAGACCCCGTACTTC. The chain employs TRBV20-1 and TRBJ2-5; D is uncertain. The CDR3 totals 12 residues. Germline assignment: CDR1 DFQATT and CDR2 SNEGSKA (reference sequence).

This clonotype was picked up one time. The V gene is TRBV6-5, the J gene TRBJ1-6; D gene uncertain. Germline V gives CDR1 MNHEY, CDR2 SVGAGI. The CDR3 is made up of 14 amino acids. The ends were cut back, 2 bases at V and 10 bases at J, with 12 bases in the middle. CDR3 sequence (DNA): TGTGCCAGCAGTTACCGCAGGTCGGAATCACCCCTCCACTTT. It translates to CASSYRRSESPLHF.

J is TRBJ1-3 and V is TRBV12-3 or TRBV12-4; D is unclear. V dropped 5 bases and J dropped 8 bases, with 7 bases sitting between them. CDR3 length: 11 amino acids. CDR3 loop: CASSNRDTIYF. CDR3 nucleotides: TGTGCCAGCAGTAATAGGGACACCATATATTTT.

The CDR3 loop reads CASSGTSGQETQYF. DNA for the CDR3: TGTGCCAGCAGCGGGACTAGCGGACAAGAGACCCAGTACTTC. V gene TRBV3-1 combines with J gene TRBJ2-5; 11 nucleotides line up with TRBD2. Germline V gene lookup returns CDR1 LGHDT and CDR2 YNNKEL (reference sequence). The CDR3 covers 14 residues. J lost 2 bases, V lost 5 bases, and 1 base had no gene match.

To note about this clonotype: The junction shows a germline mismatch at one end, possibly a read error. The chain couples TRBV7-2 to TRBJ1-6, with TRBD1 identical over 8 bases. Germline lookup yields CDR1 SGHTA and CDR2 FQGNSA. This CDR3 region has 14 residues. CDR3 DNA sequence: TGTGCCAGCAGTCCAGGGGGCCGGGTTTTCCCCCTTCCCTTT. Translation gives CASSPGGRVFPLPF.

The chain joins TRBV12-3 or TRBV12-4 to TRBJ1-6; the D is unclear. The CDR3 is 16 amino acids. Trimming removed 3 bases from V and 9 bases from J, with 18 bases in between. The CDR3 reads CASSFSSRGSSSPLHF. CDR3 DNA: TGTGCCAGCAGTTTCTCGTCGCGAGGTAGTAGTTCACCCCTCCACTTT.

The CDR3 DNA is TGTGCCAGCAGGACAGGGTATCGATCACCCCTCCACTTT. It is translated as CASRTGYRSPLHF. V gene TRBV2 combines with J gene TRBJ1-6; 7 bases map to TRBD1. Germline V CDR1 and CDR2: SNHLY, FYNNEI. The CDR3 is made up of 13 amino acids. With 6 bases clipped from V and 10 bases from J, the junction kept 6 bases outside the gene matches.

CDR3 residues: CASSGAGASSYEQYF. Written as DNA, the CDR3 is TGTGCCAGCAGTGGAGCGGGGGCGAGCTCCTACGAGCAGTACTTC. The chain employs TRBV6-1 and TRBJ2-7; 8 nucleotides line up with TRBD2. The CDR3 extends over 15 amino acids. V shed 4 bases, J shed 0 bases, and the junction held 5 bases outside the gene matches. CDR1 and CDR2 from the germline V gene are MNHNS and SASEGT.

By sample fraction, this clonotype is medium-sized. An end of the junction does not agree with germline; a read error may underlie this. This chain connects TRBV6-5 to TRBJ2-7, with D perhaps TRBD2 (6 bases). The CDR3 covers 15 residues. CDR1 is MNHEY, CDR2 SVGAGI, per germline. In nucleotides, the CDR3 is TGTGCCAGCAGTCACTCGATGACGGGGGCCTACGAGCAGTACTTC. Its protein is CASSHSMTGAYEQYF.

The chain combines TRBV2 with TRBJ1-5; D remains ambiguous. V lost 6 bases to trimming and J lost 7 bases, with 16 bases between them. CDR3 size: 14 residues. The germline gives CDR1 SNHLY, CDR2 FYNNEI. The CDR3 loop reads CASRGRHLLQPQHF. CDR3 bases: TGTGCCAGCAGAGGTCGACACCTCTTGCAGCCCCAGCATTTT.

The CDR3 sequence is CASSPWTGENTGELFF. CDR3 DNA sequence: TGTGCCAGCAGCCCTTGGACAGGGGAGAACACCGGGGAGCTGTTTTTT. The gene calls are TRBV12-3 or TRBV12-4 and TRBJ2-2; 9 nucleotides align to TRBD1. V lost 6 bases and J lost 1; bases outside the gene matches: 6. The CDR3 runs to 16 residues.

The table lists this clonotype with many counts. The gene calls are TRBV5-8 and TRBJ1-2, with 10 bases matching TRBD1. Germline trimming cut 4 bases from V and 5 bases from J; bases unmatched to any gene: 5. This CDR3 region has 14 residues. Germline V gives CDR1 SGHTS, CDR2 YDEGEE. CDR3 nucleotides: TGTGCCAGCAGCGAGGGACAGGGGAAGTATGGCTACACCTTC. Translating it yields CASSEGQGKYGYTF.

The chain employs TRBV7-9 and TRBJ2-7, with 10 bases lining up with TRBD1. V lost 6 bases to trimming and J lost 1 base; unmatched junction nucleotides: 6. The CDR3 consists of 15 residues. CDR1 is SEHNR, CDR2 FQNEAQ, per germline (reference sequence). This CDR3 is CASRAGTGASYEQYF. The CDR3 DNA is TGTGCCAGCAGGGCCGGGACAGGGGCATCCTACGAGCAGTACTTC.